The 21 T cell receptor beta chains reported below all come from one sample, sequenced in a study of post-analysis software for immune sequencing data. Findings and caveats of the study: Roughly 5 TRBV segments were significantly more frequent in patients than in controls. TRBV5-6, TRBV5-1 and TRBV20-1 were among these segments.

Built from TCR beta cDNA, the libraries had unique molecular identifiers in them. Using its own MiXCR run on the PCR reads, TCRdb lists one record per CDR3 protein. The sample comprises approximately 460,000 distinct CDR3 sequences, under 55% of which are singletons, and about 12% rests with the top ten. These TCRs are of unknown antigen specificity. The sequencing input was blood. The receptors originated from a girl between 10 and 17 years old with multiple sclerosis.

This clonotype showed up just a few times. The chain joins TRBV20-1 to TRBJ2-5; D possibly corresponds to TRBD1 (7 bases). There are 19 residues in the CDR3. Trimming took 1 base from V and 3 from J, leaving 27 bases between them. Germline V gene sequence: CDR1 DFQATT, CDR2 SNEGSKA (reference sequence). CDR3 amino acids: CSARAAPMTGRKMEETQYF. The CDR3 nucleotides are TGCAGTGCTAGAGCCGCACCAATGACAGGGAGGAAAATGGAAGAGACCCAGTACTTC.

The chain is built from TRBV3-1 and TRBJ1-5, with no clear D. CDR1 LGHDT and CDR2 YNNKEL come from the germline V gene (reference sequence). The ends were cut back, 4 bases at V and 4 bases at J, with 8 bases in the middle. The length of the CDR3 is 13 residues. CDR3 nucleotide sequence: TGTGCCAGCAGCCCCTCCTTAAATCAGCCCCAGCATTTT. Its translation: CASSPSLNQPQHF.

A few counts support this clonotype. The rearrangement joins TRBV20-1 to TRBJ2-3; possibly TRBD1 or TRBD2 for D (5 bases each). This CDR3 region has 15 residues. Germline CDR1 reads DFQATT; CDR2 reads SNEGSKA (reference sequence). V was pared by 6 bases and J by 0 bases, with 16 bases between. CDR3 nucleotides: TGCAGTGCCCGAAGCGGCCAGGGAAGCACAGATACGCAGTATTTT. It is translated as CSARSGQGSTDTQYF.

The sample holds a few counts of this clonotype. The chain carries TRBV7-8 and TRBJ1-4, with D perhaps TRBD1 (6 bases). CDR3 length: 17 residues. Germline-derived CDR1 and CDR2 are SGHVS and FQNEAQ. V was clipped by 3 bases and J by 4 bases, with 18 bases between them. CDR3 nucleotides: TGTGCCAGCAGCTTTCTTCGGGGGGCGCTTGGTAATGAAAAACTGTTTTTT. It codes for CASSFLRGALGNEKLFF.

This chain uses TRBV20-1 with TRBJ2-1; weak D call: TRBD2 (5 bases). This CDR3 comprises 14 residues. The germline V gene has CDR1 DFQATT and CDR2 SNEGSKA (reference sequence). Trimming cost V 4 bases and J 8 bases, with 18 bases left between them. The DNA for the CDR3 is TGCAGTGCTAACCCTGGACTGTCAGACGATGAGCAGTTCTTC. The encoded protein is CSANPGLSDDEQFF.

The rearrangement uses TRBV12-3 or TRBV12-4 and TRBJ2-2; no reliable D call. This CDR3 is 11 amino acids long. V lost 7 bases, J lost 7 bases, and 7 bases lay in between. CDR3 DNA sequence: TGTGCCAGCACCGTCGTCGGGGAGCTGTTTTTT. Protein: CASTVVGELFF.

This clonotype was observed a handful of times. This chain uses TRBV5-1 with TRBJ2-6; D unclear. The CDR3 consists of 15 residues. The germline V gene has CDR1 SGHRS and CDR2 YFSETQ. Trimming stripped 0 bases from V and 4 bases from J, with 8 bases between. The CDR3 DNA follows: TGCGCCAGCAGCTTGGCCCTGGGAGGGGCCAACGTCCTGACTTTC. It is translated as CASSLALGGANVLTF.

The gene calls are TRBV7-9 and TRBJ1-5; unclear D gene. Per the germline V gene, CDR1 is SEHNR and CDR2 is FQNEAQ (reference sequence). Trimming removed 1 base at V and 7 bases at J, with 5 bases between. The CDR3 has 12 amino acids. As DNA, the CDR3 is TGTGCCAGCAGCTTAGGCCAGCAGCCCCAGCATTTT. Amino acid sequence: CASSLGQQPQHF.

This clonotype was observed a few times. J is TRBJ1-2 and V is TRBV3-1; D is undetermined. The CDR3 has 11 residues. CDR1 and CDR2 (germline): LGHDT, YNNKEL (reference sequence). Between the trimmed V and J ends, which lost 3 bases and 7 bases, there was a span of 6 bases. The CDR3 coding sequence is TGTGCCAGCAGCCATGAGGGTGGCTACACCTTC. Its translation: CASSHEGGYTF. The complete variable domain, with remaining parts taken from reference TRBV3-1 and TRBJ1-2, reads DTAVSQTPKYLVTQMGNDKSIKCEQNLGHDTMYWYKQDSKKFLKIMFSYNNKELIINETVPNRFSPKSPDKAHLNLHINSLELGDSAVYFCASSHEGGYTFGSGTRLTVV.

J is TRBJ2-7 and V is TRBV2, with a possible D match to TRBD2 (6 bases). The CDR3 consists of 15 residues. Per germline, CDR1 SNHLY and CDR2 FYNNEI. The ends were cut back, 6 bases at V and 3 bases at J, with 18 bases in the middle. The CDR3 spells CASSAGVADVYEQYF. DNA for the CDR3: TGTGCCAGCAGCGCCGGGGTAGCGGATGTCTACGAGCAGTACTTC.

CDR3 in amino acids: CASSPFQGSGGSYNEQFF. The CDR3 bases are TGTGCCAGCAGTCCCTTCCAGGGTAGCGGGGGATCGTACAATGAGCAGTTCTTC. This rearrangement joins TRBV28 to TRBJ2-1; 9 bases align to TRBD2. Germline trimming cut 5 bases from V and 4 bases from J; bases unmatched to any gene: 15. Per germline, CDR1 MDHEN and CDR2 SYDVKM. The CDR3 sequence is 18 residues long.

The gene calls are TRBV20-1 and TRBJ2-7, with TRBD2 identical over 10 bases. The trim removed 3 bases at V and 4 bases at J, leaving 6 bases unmatched. Per germline, CDR1 DFQATT and CDR2 SNEGSKA (reference sequence). The CDR3 consists of 14 residues. The CDR3 DNA is TGCAGTGCTAGGGTTGGGACTAGCGATTACGAGCAGTACTTC. Its protein is CSARVGTSDYEQYF.

The genes are TRBV4-1 and TRBJ2-7; D unresolved. Trimming shortened V by 1 base and J by 4 bases, and 17 bases separated the two germline ends. This CDR3 is 16 amino acids long. CDR1 is MGHRA and CDR2 is YSYEKL in the germline V gene. In nucleotides, the CDR3 is TGCGCCAGCAGCCAAGGGTCGGTAGCCGGGTCGTACGAGCAGTACTTC. Translating gives CASSQGSVAGSYEQYF.

Only a few counts were recorded for this clonotype. The J gene is TRBJ2-1, the V gene TRBV7-6; 8 nucleotides match TRBD2. Germline lookup yields CDR1 SGHVS and CDR2 FNYEAQ. The CDR3 covers 15 residues. V lost 2 bases to trimming and J lost 10 bases; unmatched junction nucleotides: 10. The CDR3 DNA sequence: TGTGCCAGCAGCTTAACGGCGGGAGGATCATGGGAGCAGTTCTTC. Translation: CASSLTAGGSWEQFF. The variable domain in full, completed from reference TRBV7-6 and TRBJ2-1, reads GAGVSQSPRYKVTKRGQDVALRCDPISGHVSLYWYRQALGQGPEFLTYFNYEAQQDKSGLPNDRFSAERPEGSISTLTIQRTEQRDSAMYRCASSLTAGGSWEQFFGPGTRLTVL.

This clonotype was observed a few times. The gene calls are TRBV10-3 and TRBJ2-5; 8 bases line up with TRBD2. The J call is uncertain, as TRBJ2-7 better fits the DNA end. CDR1 is ENHRY, CDR2 SYGVKD, per germline. The CDR3 covers 13 residues. This CDR3 reads CAISVGRADEQYF. DNA of the CDR3: TGTGCCATCAGTGTCGGGAGGGCCGACGAGCAGTACTTC.

This clonotype was seen a few times. Germline and junction disagree at one end, which may indicate a read error. V usage is TRBV7-3 and J usage is TRBJ2-1; possibly TRBD1 for D (6 bases). Germline V gene lookup returns CDR1 SGHTA and CDR2 FQGTGA. The CDR3 covers 13 residues. CDR3: CASSSGVNNEQFF. The CDR3 DNA is TGTGCTAGCAGCTCAGGGGTAAACAATGAGCAGTTCTTC.

The rearrangement joins TRBV20-1 to TRBJ1-2; D is unresolved. CDR1 and CDR2 from the germline V gene are DFQATT and SNEGSKA (reference sequence). CDR3 size: 9 residues. DNA of the CDR3: TGCAGCCCAGGCTATGGCTACACCTTC. This codes for CSPGYGYTF.

This clonotype was seen only a few times. This chain connects TRBV3-1 to TRBJ2-1; 14 bases are a match to TRBD2. J lost 3 bases, V lost 4 bases, and 11 bases had no gene match. CDR1 is LGHDT, CDR2 YNNKEL, per germline (reference sequence). The CDR3 spans 19 residues. The CDR3 coding sequence is TGTGCCAGCAGCCGAAGACTAGCGGGAGGGCCTTCCAACTACAATGAGCAGTTCTTC. This gives the protein CASSRRLAGGPSNYNEQFF.

CDR3 region: CSARDWEDPYTF. The CDR3 DNA follows: TGCAGTGCTAGAGATTGGGAAGACCCCTACACCTTC. The chain carries TRBV20-1 and TRBJ1-2; D remains unclear. V was cut by 0 bases and J by 10 bases, with 12 bases left in between. Germline CDR1 reads DFQATT; CDR2 reads SNEGSKA (reference sequence). This CDR3 is 12 amino acids long.

This clonotype occurred a few times. The chain couples TRBV11-2 to TRBJ2-1, with TRBD1 matching over 8 bases. Germline lookup yields CDR1 SGHAT and CDR2 FQNNGV. V gave up 3 bases and J gave up 6 bases; unmatched junction bases: 4. CDR3 length: 14 amino acids. The DNA for the CDR3 is TGTGCCAGCAGCTTTGCAGGGGGCTGCAATGAGCAGTTCTTC. It encodes CASSFAGGCNEQFF.

The chain is built from TRBV20-1 and TRBJ2-7, with TRBD2 as a possible D gene (5 bases). The J call may be in error: the DNA end matches TRBJ2-4 better. CDR3 length: 13 residues. The germline gives CDR1 DFQATT, CDR2 SNEGSKA (reference sequence). The CDR3 reads CTQAVVSENIQYF. CDR3 in DNA: TGCACCCAAGCGGTTGTTTCGGAAAACATTCAGTACTTC.